This TCR beta chain was sequenced during a study of blood T cell repertoires in COVID-19. This table comes from immunoSEQ multiplex PCR, and its TCRdb copy is limited to in-frame clones, with some not included. The sample holds tens of thousands of clones, around 88% seen once. The CDR3 loop spans 14 amino acids. V was pared by 0 bases and J by 3 bases, with 10 bases between. Germline V lookup: CDR1 SGHRS, CDR2 YFSETQ. The sequencing sample was made of peripheral blood. The receptor was derived from a woman of 80 years or more with acute or convalescent COVID-19. The chain couples TRBV5-1 to TRBJ2-7, with D perhaps TRBD1 (5 bases). The CDR3 is CASSLGRVNYEQYF. The CDR3 nucleotides are TGCGCCAGCAGCTTGGGCAGGGTAAACTACGAGCAGTACTTC.